This T cell receptor beta chain was obtained from a study of cytomegalovirus exposure and HLA in healthy donors. Study-wide results and limits: When a later analysis compared HLA-associated TCR beta chains with equally common others, the HLA-associated chains turned out to be more clonally expanded and to have lower generation probabilities. Later on, analysis showed that most CMV-associated TCR beta chains appeared to be HLA-restricted. A classifier reportedly called cytomegalovirus status with high sensitivity and specificity.

The study ran its PCR with 60 Vbeta and 13 Jbeta primers. Assay used: immunoSEQ multiplex PCR; TCRdb lists only in-frame clones, some missing. The sample shows 100,000 to 150,000 clones, about 78% of them seen only once. Details on this clone: Antigen unknown.

This receptor was taken from a man aged 30 to 45 in good health and CMV-seronegative. Sequenced material: PBMCs.

The CDR3 DNA reads as TGTGCCAGCAGCCCCCGGACAAACCAAGGTGGCTACACCTTC. Translating gives CASSPRTNQGGYTF. V gene TRBV7-9 combines with J gene TRBJ1-2; D is possibly TRBD1 (5 bases). Germline CDR1 reads SEHNR; CDR2 reads FQNEAQ (reference sequence). The CDR3 consists of 14 residues. V lost 5 bases, J lost 7 bases, and 17 bases lay in between.